The clone carrying this T cell receptor beta chain was seen more than once but under ten times. Trimming took 4 bases from V and 6 from J, leaving 17 bases between them. The germline V gene encodes CDR1 SGHNT and CDR2 YYREEE (reference sequence). The CDR3 covers 15 residues. The data were taken from a study of T cell repertoires in cytomegalovirus infection. MiXCR, applied by TCRdb to the reads, yields one record per CDR3 protein. This table holds a few hundred thousand distinct CDR3 sequences, 9.5% found once. The chain links TRBV5-4 to TRBJ2-1; D might be TRBD1 (6 bases). The sequence came from a human donor in good health (CMV status not recorded). Some clones in this sample may be carry-over from other donors' samples. The sequenced material came from PBMCs. CDR3 sequence reads: CASSRQASSVNEQFF. The CDR3 region has the DNA TGTGCCAGCAGCCGACAGGCCTCTTCTGTCAATGAGCAGTTCTTC.